The clone carrying this T cell receptor beta chain occurred once. Its cognate antigen is unknown. The table came from immunoSEQ multiplex PCR; TCRdb's copy has only in-frame clones and leaves some out. The table includes about 150,000 clones, approximately 86% detected once. The trim removed 0 bases at V and 5 bases at J, leaving 6 bases unmatched. The CDR3 spans 15 residues. CDR1 SGHRS and CDR2 YFSETQ come from the germline V gene. This record comes from a study of T cell responses to AZD1222 COVID-19 vaccine. Notes on the study in general: The span of vaccine-associated CD4 TCRs extended across spike, with dominance at 160-218 and 743-854. Clonal diversity was possibly underestimated, and the donors were mostly white British, with more females.

This clonotype was obtained from an adult who had recovered from COVID-19. The source was peripheral blood, collected after recovery from COVID-19. This sequence joins TRBV5-1 and TRBJ2-3; TRBD2 aligns across 7 bases. The DNA for the CDR3 is TGCGCCAGCAGCTTGGGGGCGGGAGTGGAAGATACGCAGTATTTT. Its translation is CASSLGAGVEDTQYF.